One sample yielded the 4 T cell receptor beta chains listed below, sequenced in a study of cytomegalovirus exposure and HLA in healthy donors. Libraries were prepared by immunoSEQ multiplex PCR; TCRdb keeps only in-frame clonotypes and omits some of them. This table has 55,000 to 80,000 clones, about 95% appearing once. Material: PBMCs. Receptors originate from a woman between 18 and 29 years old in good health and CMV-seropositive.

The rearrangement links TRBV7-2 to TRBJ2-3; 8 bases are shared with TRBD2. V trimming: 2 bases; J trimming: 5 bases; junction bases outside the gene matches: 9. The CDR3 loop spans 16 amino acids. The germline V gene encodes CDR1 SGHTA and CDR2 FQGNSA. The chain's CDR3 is CASSLNVASGRDTQYF. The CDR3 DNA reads TGTGCCAGCAGCTTAAACGTCGCCAGCGGGAGAGATACGCAGTATTTT.

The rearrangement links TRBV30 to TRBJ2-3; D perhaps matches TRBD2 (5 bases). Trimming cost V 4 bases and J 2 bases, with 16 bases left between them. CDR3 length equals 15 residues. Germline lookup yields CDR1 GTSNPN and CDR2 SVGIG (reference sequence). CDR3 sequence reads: CAWTPLGDYTDTQYF. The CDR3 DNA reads TGTGCCTGGACCCCCCTCGGGGATTACACAGATACGCAGTATTTT.

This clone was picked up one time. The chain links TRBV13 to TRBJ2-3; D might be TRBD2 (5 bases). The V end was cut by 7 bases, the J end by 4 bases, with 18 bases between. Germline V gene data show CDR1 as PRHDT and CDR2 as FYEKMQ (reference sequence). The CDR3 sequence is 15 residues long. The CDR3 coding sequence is TGTGCCAGCACGGGGTGGGAGAGGGTGCCAGATACGCAGTATTTT. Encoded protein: CASTGWERVPDTQYF. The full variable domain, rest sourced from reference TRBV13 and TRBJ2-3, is AAGVIQSPRHLIKEKRETATLKCYPIPRHDTVYWYQQGPGQDPQFLISFYEKMQSDKGSIPDRFSAQQFSDYHSELNMSSLELGDSALYFCASTGWERVPDTQYFGPGTRLTVL.

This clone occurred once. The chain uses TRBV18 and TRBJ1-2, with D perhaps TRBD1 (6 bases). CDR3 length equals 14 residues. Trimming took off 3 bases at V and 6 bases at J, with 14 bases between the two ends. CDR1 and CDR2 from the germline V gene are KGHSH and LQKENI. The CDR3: CASSPVTGRDGYTF. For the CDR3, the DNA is TGTGCCAGCTCACCGGTAACAGGGAGGGATGGCTACACCTTC.